This paragraph covers one TCR beta chain sequence. The target of this receptor is not known. The sample holds no much larger clone one base away, and base qualities are not on file. TCRbeta CDR3 regions were amplified from genomic DNA using the immunoSEQ Assay, a bias-controlled multiplex PCR. Turning to the authors' computational methods: The number of nucleated cells in each sample was estimated by amplification of reference gene primers within the assay. To quantify the absolute abundance of each unique TCRbeta CDR3 rearrangement, sequence reads were collapsed and filtered. For each sample, productive Simpson clonality was calculated by taking the square root of Simpson's diversity index across productive rearrangements. The table was pulled from immuneACCESS by TCRdb, which kept in-frame rearrangements only. Such tables lose some clones; where checked, under half of the loss comes from unresolved V genes, and the rest has no known cause. V and J calls and clone size are copied from that table; D and trimming were computed from the DNA. In this sample the table shows over 150,000 clones, approximately 88% of which occur a single time. Of the sample, around 6.3% falls within the top ten clones.

This sample is drawn from a study of blood T cell repertoires in COVID-19 (dated by TCRdb to 2019 to 2021). In the study overall: Collaborator samples came from the United States, Italy and Spain and covered acute and convalescent phases of COVID-19. The material from the prospective study consisted of cDNA or gDNA derived from T cells, B-cell-depleted T cells, or PBMCs. The dataset comprised deeply sampled blood TCRbeta repertoires from subjects exposed to, actively infected with, or recovered from COVID-19. The repertoires were made available in a free public database intended to serve as a resource for research on the immune response to SARS-CoV-2. Samples were obtained from the ongoing ImmuneRACE study (first 160 participants) and from some 1,300 subjects provided by 6 global collaborators. Sample metadata almost always included a de-identified subject ID, COVID-19 status, age in years and sex. Where available, HLA class I and class II types were taken from metadata supplied by the sample provider and were not determined by assay-based typing.

Overall study outcomes, separate from this receptor: How much clinical and demographic metadata was included differed by source and by participant, and the metadata was provided uncurated.

At one collaborating source in Seattle, patients were enrolled during active infection and were followed longitudinally through the course of disease. Whole blood was collected in K2EDTA tubes by collaborating institutions according to the institutions' own protocols. Collaborator samples were shipped for TCRbeta analysis as frozen whole blood, isolated PBMCs, or DNA extracted from either sample type. The TCR originated in a middle-aged woman with COVID-19, enrolled during active disease. Sequences were obtained from peripheral blood.

The sequence in DNA is TGTGCCAGCAGCTTACTGCAGGGGCGTAGTGGCTACACCTTC. Protein translation: CASSLLQGRSGYTF. The sequence is built from TRBV7-2 and TRBJ1-2; TRBD1 might be the D gene, on 6 matching bases. The CDR3 has 14 amino acids, counting the end cysteine and phenylalanine. Only CDR3 DNA remains: 42 bases, in frame from the first base. V and J lose 2 bases and 7 bases, and a span of 14 bases separates them. CDR1 is given as SGHTA and CDR2 as FQGNSA, both from the germline V gene.